This is a list of T cell receptor beta chains from one sample in a study of cytomegalovirus exposure and HLA in healthy donors. Assay used: immunoSEQ multiplex PCR; TCRdb lists only in-frame clones, some missing. Of 95,000 to 110,000 clones listed, over 70% are singletons. The specimen was PBMCs. Every receptor here comes from a man younger than 45 in good health and CMV-seronegative. Each CDR3 is given without its conserved first and last residue.

V,length,CDR3
TRBV6-1,13,ASSEAGTTTYEQY
TRBV7-2,9,ASTSGGGYT
TRBV6-1,11,AARRGASYEQY
TRBV7-3,12,ASSPTGGAYEQY
TRBV4-1,13,ASRRGLAGGNEQF
TRBV28,10,ASSVTRNEQF
TRBV6-5,12,ASRRTSGTGELF
TRBV6-1,11,ASRKGGGTEAF
TRBV18,13,ASSLRQESGYGYT
TRBV4-1,13,ASRRDTYSGNTIY
TRBV7-9,14,ASSHSTRGFNNEQF
TRBV18,13,ASSFTGQGSYEQY
TRBV20-1,8,SASDYGYT
TRBV27,13,ASGPVSGGSYEQY
TRBV6-1,12,ATLRGPDTDTQY
TRBV19,12,ASSLGGGGNEQF
TRBV29-1,11,SVLDNTHYGYT
TRBV7-8,11,ASSLAVSDEQF
TRBV7-6,17,ASSFSPSGIPPWDTEAF
TRBV9,12,ASSVDPDNSPLH
TRBV2,13,ASLGQPTSGNTIY
TRBV5-1,11,ASSFLANDEQY
TRBV5-1,14,ASSLVTGVNTGELF
TRBV5-1,14,ASSLSTGGGSYEQY
TRBV25-1,11,ASSKTVSYEQY
TRBV7-6,12,ASSLDGGTDTQY
TRBV6-4,13,ASSAGTLETDTQY